The rows below give T cell receptor beta chains drawn from one sample of a study of naive and memory T cell subsets. From the UMI-ligation and nested PCR reads, TCRdb called clonotypes with MiXCR, one entry per CDR3 protein. The profile shows roughly 20,000 distinct CDR3 sequences, more than 9.5% of them singletons. Sequenced material: central memory CD8+ T cells from blood. These receptors all stem from a human donor in good health. The CDR3 runs from the conserved cysteine through the conserved F or W. The order of the fields is clone size, V gene, J gene, D gene, CDR3 DNA, CDR3 protein. D genes are given only for firm matches. Some rows mark clone size as missing; the rest say once, few, many or name a class of expanded clone.

>many|TRBV29-1|TRBJ2-7|.
TGCAGCGTTGAAGAAGTAATTCAGGGACTCTACGAGCAGTACTTC
CSVEEVIQGLYEQYF
>.|TRBV12-3/TRBV12-4|TRBJ2-3|.
TGTGCCAGCAGTTTGGGAACTAATCCGCAGTATTTT
CASSLGTNPQYF
>many|TRBV28|TRBJ2-7|TRBD1
TGTGCCAGCAGTCCCGCCTTAGACTCGGACAGGGGGGACTACGAGCAGTACTTC
CASSPALDSDRGDYEQYF
>.|TRBV28|TRBJ2-7|TRBD2
TGTGCCAGCAGTTTTGTTAGCGGGAGCGACGAGCAGTACTTC
CASSFVSGSDEQYF
>few|TRBV5-4|TRBJ2-3|TRBD2
TGTGCCAGCAGGAGACTAGCGGGAGGTGCAGATACGCAGTATTTT
CASRRLAGGADTQYF
>few|TRBV9|TRBJ2-1|.
TGTGCCAGCAGCCCGGGGGGACAAAGGGGTAATGAGCAGTTCTTC
CASSPGGQRGNEQFF
>.|TRBV24-1|TRBJ2-4|.
TGTGCCACCAGTGACGACCCTAGCGAGTGGCGCTTC
CATSDDPSEWRF
>many|TRBV20-1|TRBJ2-1|.
TGCAGTGCGGACGGCTACGGGACACCCGAGAGGAATGAGCAGTTCTTC
CSADGYGTPERNEQFF
>many|TRBV4-1|TRBJ1-2|.
TGCGCCAGCAGCCAAGGGTCGGCCAGCCATGGCTACACCTTC
CASSQGSASHGYTF
>.|TRBV24-1|TRBJ2-1|.
TGTGCCACCAGTGTAATCGGGAGCTACTACAATGAGCAGTTCTTC
CATSVIGSYYNEQFF
>few|TRBV27|TRBJ2-5|.
TGTGCCAGCAGTCGAGGGACGGCCCAAGAGACCCAGTACTTC
CASSRGTAQETQYF
>few|TRBV4-1|TRBJ2-5|.
TGCGCCAGCAGCCAAGAATCGACCGGCCCCGGGGCGGGGACCCAGTACTTC
CASSQESTGPGAGTQYF
>few|TRBV24-1|TRBJ2-1|.
TGTGCCACCAGTGACGGCCCGACAGAGTACAATGAGCAGTTCTTC
CATSDGPTEYNEQFF
>.|TRBV19|TRBJ2-3|.
TGTGCCAGTAGTCTCGCTAGCACAGATACGCAGTATTTT
CASSLASTDTQYF
>many|TRBV20-1|TRBJ1-5|.
TGCAGTGCTAGAAAGGCCCAGGGTGAACAGCCCCAGCATTTT
CSARKAQGEQPQHF
>many|TRBV20-1|TRBJ1-2|.
TGCAGTGCTGAGTGGAGTAACTATGGCTACACCTTC
CSAEWSNYGYTF
>many|TRBV6-5|TRBJ2-1|TRBD1
TGTGCCAGCGAGGGACAGGGAGGGAATGAGCAGTTCTTC
CASEGQGGNEQFF
>few|TRBV27|TRBJ2-3|.
TGTGCCAGCACCTTACTAGCTCCTCCGGGAGATACGCAGTATTTT
CASTLLAPPGDTQYF
>many|TRBV27|TRBJ2-7|.
TGTGCCAGCAGTTTATTCCCCCCACGGGACAATACCTACGAGCAGTACTTC
CASSLFPPRDNTYEQYF
>.|TRBV2|TRBJ2-7|TRBD2
TGTGCCAGCGGTCGGATCGGGGGGTTCAACGAGCAGTACTTC
CASGRIGGFNEQYF
>many|TRBV29-1|TRBJ1-1|TRBD1
TGCAGCGTTGGGGGCGCGCGAGACAGGGGAACTGAAGCTTTCTTT
CSVGGARDRGTEAFF